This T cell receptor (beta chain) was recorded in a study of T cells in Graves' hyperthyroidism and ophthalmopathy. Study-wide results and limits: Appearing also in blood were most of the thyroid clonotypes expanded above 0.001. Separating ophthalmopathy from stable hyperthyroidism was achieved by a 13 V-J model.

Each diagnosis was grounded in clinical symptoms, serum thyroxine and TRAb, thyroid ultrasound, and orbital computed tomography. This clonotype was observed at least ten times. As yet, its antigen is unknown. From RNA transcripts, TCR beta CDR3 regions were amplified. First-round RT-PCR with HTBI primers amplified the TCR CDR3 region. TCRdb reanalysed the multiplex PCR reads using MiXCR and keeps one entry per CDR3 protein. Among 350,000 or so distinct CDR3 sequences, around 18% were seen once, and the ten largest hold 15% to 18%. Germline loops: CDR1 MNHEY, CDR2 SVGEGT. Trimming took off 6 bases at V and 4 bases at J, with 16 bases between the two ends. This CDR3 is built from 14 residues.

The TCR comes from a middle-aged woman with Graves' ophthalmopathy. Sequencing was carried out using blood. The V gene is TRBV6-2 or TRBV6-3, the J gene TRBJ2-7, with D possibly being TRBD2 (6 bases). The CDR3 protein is CASRLVRERYEQYF. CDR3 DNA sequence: TGTGCCAGCAGACTAGTCCGGGAGCGTTACGAGCAGTACTTC.